This is a list of T cell receptor beta chains from one sample in a study of a mutant IDH1 vaccine in newly diagnosed glioma. These receptors' antigens are unknown. Profiled with immunoSEQ multiplex PCR; TCRdb holds only in-frame clones, not every one. This table holds fewer than 95,000 clones, approximately 75% found once. The specimen was PBMCs, collected from a glioma patient whose treatment included an IDH1 peptide vaccine. Receptor source: a man in his forties with glioma. Both conserved end residues are part of each CDR3. A D gene is named only where the DNA matches it firmly. Only part of the rows carry a size: once, few, many, or a class if the clone is expanded.

D	length	J	V	size	DNA	CDR3
TRBD2	17	TRBJ2-1	TRBV27	NA	TGTGCCAGCAGTTCGTACCTACTAGCGGGGACCAACAATGAGCAGTTCTTC	CASSSYLLAGTNNEQFF
NA	14	TRBJ2-1	TRBV7-8	NA	TGTGCCAGCAGCTTAGCCCGACTAGGTGATGAGCAGTTCTTC	CASSLARLGDEQFF
TRBD2	16	TRBJ2-2	TRBV4-3	once	TGCGCCAGCAGCCAAGACAGCGGGGGGGTTACCGGGGAGCTGTTTTTT	CASSQDSGGVTGELFF
NA	14	TRBJ1-1	TRBV28	many	TGTGCCAGCAGTTTTGGGTGGGGGAACACTGAAGCTTTCTTT	CASSFGWGNTEAFF
TRBD1	14	TRBJ1-3	TRBV27	NA	TGTGGGAGGGACAGACCAAGCTCTGGAAACACCATATATTTT	CGRDRPSSGNTIYF
TRBD1	13	TRBJ1-2	TRBV7-6	NA	TGTGCCAGCAGCCGGGACAGCAACTATGGCTACACCTTC	CASSRDSNYGYTF
NA	12	TRBJ1-4	TRBV4-3	few	TGCGCCAGCAGCCAAGACTCCTTTGGGCTGTTTTTT	CASSQDSFGLFF
TRBD1	17	TRBJ1-3	TRBV7-2	once	TGTGCCAGCAGCCACGCACCGGGACAGAGCTCTGGAAACACCATATATTTT	CASSHAPGQSSGNTIYF
NA	15	TRBJ2-3	TRBV7-2	once	TGTGCCAGCAGCGCCTCCGACAGCCTCACAGATACGCAGTATTTT	CASSASDSLTDTQYF
NA	16	TRBJ1-2	TRBV7-9	NA	TGTGCCAGCAGTCTTAGGCCCAGGGCGGGTAACTATGGCTACACCTTC	CASSLRPRAGNYGYTF
NA	12	TRBJ2-7	TRBV9	NA	TGTGCCAGCAGCTCAGGAGCCTACGAGCAGTACTTC	CASSSGAYEQYF
TRBD1	15	TRBJ1-1	TRBV5-6	NA	TGTGCCAGCAGCTCGGTACAGGGGGCGAACACTGAAGCTTTCTTT	CASSSVQGANTEAFF
NA	15	TRBJ2-5	TRBV19	NA	TGTGCCAGTAGGGTAAGACAGGGAGGGCAAGAGACCCAGTACTTC	CASRVRQGGQETQYF
NA	15	TRBJ1-4	TRBV4-3	few	TGCGCCAGCAGCCCATACAACCTCGGCGGTGAAAAACTGTTTTTT	CASSPYNLGGEKLFF
NA	15	TRBJ2-7	TRBV4-3	NA	TGCGCCAGCAGCCAAGGAGCCGGACGGTCGGGGGAGCAGTACTTC	CASSQGAGRSGEQYF
NA	15	TRBJ2-7	TRBV2	NA	TGTGCCAGCAGTGAAGGCATAGTGCTATCCTACGAGCAGTACTTC	CASSEGIVLSYEQYF
TRBD1	13	TRBJ1-4	TRBV5-4	NA	TGTGCCAGCAGCATAGACAGGGAAGTAAAACTGTTTTTT	CASSIDREVKLFF
NA	14	TRBJ2-2	TRBV10-1	NA	TGCGCCAGCAGTGAATTACGTCCGGGCGGGGAGCTGTTTTTT	CASSELRPGGELFF
TRBD2	16	TRBJ2-7	TRBV19	once	TGTGCCACCCGCCCCTCGGGACTAGCGGGAGCTTACGAGCAGTACTTC	CATRPSGLAGAYEQYF
NA	14	TRBJ1-1	TRBV18	NA	TGTGCCAGCTCACTTAACATCGACGGCTTTGGTGCTTTCTTT	CASSLNIDGFGAFF
NA	13	TRBJ2-7	TRBV5-1	NA	TGCGCCAGCAGCCTGACAGGCCTTGACGAGCAGTACTTC	CASSLTGLDEQYF
NA	16	TRBJ1-2	TRBV21-1	NA	TGTGCCAGCAGCAAAGCCGACGGACAGTCCAGCTATGGCTACACCTTC	CASSKADGQSSYGYTF